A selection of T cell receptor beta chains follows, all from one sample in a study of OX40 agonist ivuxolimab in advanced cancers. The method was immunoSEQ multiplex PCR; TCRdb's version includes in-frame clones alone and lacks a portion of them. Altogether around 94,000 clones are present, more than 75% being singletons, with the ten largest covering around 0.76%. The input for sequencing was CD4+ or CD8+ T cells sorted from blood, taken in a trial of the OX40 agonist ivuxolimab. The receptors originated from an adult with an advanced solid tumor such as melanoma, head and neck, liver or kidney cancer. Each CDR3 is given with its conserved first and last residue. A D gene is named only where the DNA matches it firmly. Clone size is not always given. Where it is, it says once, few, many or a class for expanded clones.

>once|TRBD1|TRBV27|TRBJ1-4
TGTGCCAGCAGTTCCCCCCGGGACAGGGGAGAAAAACTGTTTTTT
CASSSPRDRGEKLFF
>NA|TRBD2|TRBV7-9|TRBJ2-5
TGTGCCAGCGGGCCTCTTAGCGGGAGGGAGACCCAGTACTTC
CASGPLSGRETQYF
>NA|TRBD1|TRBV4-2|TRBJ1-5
TGTGCCAGCAGCCCAGGACAGGGGAGTTTGGGACAGCCCCAGCATTTT
CASSPGQGSLGQPQHF
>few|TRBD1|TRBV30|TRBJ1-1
TGTGCCAGCGGACAGGGCTTCACTGAAGCTTTCTTT
CASGQGFTEAFF
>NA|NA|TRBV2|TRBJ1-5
TGTGCCAGCGGGGTAGGCCATAGCAATCAGCCCCAGCATTTT
CASGVGHSNQPQHF
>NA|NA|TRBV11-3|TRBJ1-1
TGTGCCAGCAGCTTAGTGACGGGCACTGAAGCTTTCTTT
CASSLVTGTEAFF
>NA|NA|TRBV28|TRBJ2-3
TGTGCCAGCATCCCCAGCGGCAGCACAGATACGCAGTATTTT
CASIPSGSTDTQYF
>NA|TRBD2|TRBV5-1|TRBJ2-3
TGCGCCAGCAGCGGAATTAAACTAGCGACACCACCAGATACGCAGTATTTT
CASSGIKLATPPDTQYF
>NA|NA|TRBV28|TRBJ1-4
TGTGCCAGCACCCTGGGGACTAATGAAAAACTGTTTTTT
CASTLGTNEKLFF
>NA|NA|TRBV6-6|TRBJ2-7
TGTGCCAGCAGTTACTCGCCGTCGGGAGTCTACGAGCAGTACTTC
CASSYSPSGVYEQYF
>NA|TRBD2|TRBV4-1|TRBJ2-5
TGCGCCAGCAGCCAAGAGCATAGCGGGGCACTGGGGACCCAGTACTTC
CASSQEHSGALGTQYF
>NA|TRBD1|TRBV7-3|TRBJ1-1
TGTGCCAGCAGCTTCGCACAGGGGGCGCCGACTGAAGCTTTCTTT
CASSFAQGAPTEAFF
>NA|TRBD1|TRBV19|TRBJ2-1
TGTGCCACCGGTATTGGACAGGGCTACAATGAGCAGTTCTTC
CATGIGQGYNEQFF
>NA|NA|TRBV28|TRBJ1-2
TGTGCCAGCAGTCTCCCGGACGGGGCTAACTATGGCTACACCTTC
CASSLPDGANYGYTF
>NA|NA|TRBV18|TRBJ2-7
TGTGCCAGCTCACCCCGAAGCGGAACAGGCAGATTCCACGAGCAGTACTTC
CASSPRSGTGRFHEQYF
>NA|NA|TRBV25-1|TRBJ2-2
TGTGCCAGCAGTGAGGCTAGGGGATCGAACACCGGGGAGCTGTTTTTT
CASSEARGSNTGELFF
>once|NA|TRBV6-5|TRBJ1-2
TGTGCCAGCAGTTACTCAGGGCTGAGAGGAGGCTACACCTTC
CASSYSGLRGGYTF
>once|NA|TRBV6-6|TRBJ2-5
TGTGCCAGCAGACCCGGGATTTGGGAGACCCAGTACTTC
CASRPGIWETQYF
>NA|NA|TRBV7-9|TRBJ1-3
TGTGCCAGCAGCTTCTGGGGTGCTGGAAACACCATATATTTT
CASSFWGAGNTIYF
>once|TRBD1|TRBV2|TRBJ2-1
TGTGCCAGCAGTGATGGTACAGGGGGTTCGAATGAGCAGTTCTTC
CASSDGTGGSNEQFF
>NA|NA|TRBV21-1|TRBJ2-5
TGTGCCAGCAGCATCCCCGGGACTAGTAAGGGGGGCCAAGAGACCCAGTACTTC
CASSIPGTSKGGQETQYF
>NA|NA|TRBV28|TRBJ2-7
TGTGCCAGCAGTTTTTACAGGGACGGGACCTACGAGCAGTACTTC
CASSFYRDGTYEQYF